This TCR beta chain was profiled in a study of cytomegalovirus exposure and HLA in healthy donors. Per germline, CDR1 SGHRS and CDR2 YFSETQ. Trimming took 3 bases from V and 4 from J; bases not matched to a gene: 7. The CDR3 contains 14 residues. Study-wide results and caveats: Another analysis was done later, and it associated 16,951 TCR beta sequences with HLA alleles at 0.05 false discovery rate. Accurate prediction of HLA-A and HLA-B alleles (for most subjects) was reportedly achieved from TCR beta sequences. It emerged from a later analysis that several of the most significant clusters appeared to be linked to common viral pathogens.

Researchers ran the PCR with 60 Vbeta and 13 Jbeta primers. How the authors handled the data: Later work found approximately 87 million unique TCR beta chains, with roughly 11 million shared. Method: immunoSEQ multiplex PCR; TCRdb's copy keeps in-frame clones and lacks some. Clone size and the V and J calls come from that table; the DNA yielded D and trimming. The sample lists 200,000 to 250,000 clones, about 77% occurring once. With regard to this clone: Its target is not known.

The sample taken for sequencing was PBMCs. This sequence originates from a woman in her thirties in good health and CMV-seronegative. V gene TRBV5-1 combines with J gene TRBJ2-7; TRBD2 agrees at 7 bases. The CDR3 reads CASSWTGTKYEQYF. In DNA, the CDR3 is TGCGCCAGCAGCTGGACCGGGACTAAATACGAGCAGTACTTC.